The TCR beta chain under discussion was sequenced for a study of response to subunit inactivated influenza vaccine. TCRdb re-analysed the RT-PCR reads in MiXCR, keeping a single row per CDR3 protein. The table has 550,000 to 800,000 distinct CDR3 sequences, about a sixth seen once. Germline V gene lookup returns CDR1 DFQATT and CDR2 SNEGSKA (reference sequence). V was shortened by 6 bases and J by 3 bases, with 15 bases between the two germline ends. The CDR3 extends over 13 amino acids. Sample: PBMCs from blood, taken roughly 12 days after vaccination. This clonotype originated in a man over 45 who received an inactivated influenza vaccine. The J gene is TRBJ2-7, the V gene TRBV20-1; D not resolved. CDR3 in DNA: TGCAGTGCGAACCCTGTGGGCAGCTACGAGCAGTACTTC. Amino acid sequence: CSANPVGSYEQYF.